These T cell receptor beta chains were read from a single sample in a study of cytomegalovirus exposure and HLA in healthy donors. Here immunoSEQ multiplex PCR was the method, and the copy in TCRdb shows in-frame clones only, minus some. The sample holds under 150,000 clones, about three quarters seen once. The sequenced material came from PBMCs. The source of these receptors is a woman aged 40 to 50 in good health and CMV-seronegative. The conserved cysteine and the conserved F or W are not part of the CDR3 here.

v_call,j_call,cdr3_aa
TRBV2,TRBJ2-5,ASSRGGRETQY
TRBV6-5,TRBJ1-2,ASSPGGSGGYT
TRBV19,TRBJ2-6,ASKGPGMANGLT
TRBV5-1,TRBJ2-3,ASSLTGKSTDTQY
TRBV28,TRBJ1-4,ASSLGGGTNEKLF
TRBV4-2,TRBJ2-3,ASSQGDRGDTQY
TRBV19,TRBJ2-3,ASSPLGAMGGETDTQY
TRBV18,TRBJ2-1,ASSPGTSGMFRF
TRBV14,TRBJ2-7,ASSRVLGYEQY
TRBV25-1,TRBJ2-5,ASSLAGVSETQY
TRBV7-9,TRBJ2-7,SSSSFYEQY
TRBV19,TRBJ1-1,ASSSHWTGTNTEAF
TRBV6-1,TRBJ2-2,ASRLGLRITGELF
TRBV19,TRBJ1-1,ASSIWGRANTEAF
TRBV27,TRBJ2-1,ASSSRAGQDSNEQF
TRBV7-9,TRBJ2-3,ASRLQGAADTQY
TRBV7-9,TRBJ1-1,ASSFPLTEAF